The 15 T cell receptor beta chains reported below all come from one sample, sequenced in a study of OX40 agonist ivuxolimab in advanced cancers. The data were produced by immunoSEQ multiplex PCR, yet TCRdb's version contains in-frame clones alone and is incomplete. The repertoire consists of approximately 100,000 clones, with about 90% occurring once and the leading ten covering 0.79%. The material sequenced was CD4+ or CD8+ T cells sorted from blood, taken in a trial of the OX40 agonist ivuxolimab. Every receptor here comes from an adult with an advanced solid tumor such as melanoma, head and neck, liver or kidney cancer.

The chain couples TRBV28 to TRBJ1-4, with 11 bases identical to TRBD1. After removal of 5 bases from V and 6 bases from J, the junction contained 5 bases not matched to a gene. Germline values: CDR1 MDHEN, CDR2 SYDVKM. The CDR3 runs 15 residues. As DNA, the CDR3 is TGTGCCAGCAGTCCTCCGGGACAGGGGGATGAAAAACTGTTTTTT. Translating it yields CASSPPGQGDEKLFF.

The chain joins TRBV19 to TRBJ1-2; weak D call: TRBD1 (6 bases). Trimming removed 6 bases from V and 6 bases from J, with 17 bases in between. Germline V gene lookup returns CDR1 LNHDA and CDR2 SQIVND (reference sequence). This CDR3 comprises 14 residues. As DNA, the CDR3 is TGTGCCAGTAGGGACAGTAGAGCTGCCCATGGCTACACCTTC. This translates into CASRDSRAAHGYTF. The entire variable domain, with the rest obtained from reference TRBV19 and TRBJ1-2, is as follows: DGGITQSPKYLFRKEGQNVTLSCEQNLNHDAMYWYRQDPGQGLRLIYYSQIVNDFQKGDIAEGYSVSREKKESFPLTVTSAQKNPTAFYLCASRDSRAAHGYTFGSGTRLTVV.

This sequence joins TRBV27 and TRBJ2-5; the match to TRBD1 covers 11 bases. There are 16 residues in the CDR3. From germline, CDR1 is MNHEY and CDR2 SMNVEV (reference sequence). The trim removed 5 bases at V and 5 bases at J, leaving 10 bases unmatched. CDR3 residues: CASSRRPGTGGETQYF. The CDR3 coding sequence is TGTGCCAGCAGTCGCCGCCCCGGGACAGGGGGGGAGACCCAGTACTTC.

The chain couples TRBV7-3 to TRBJ2-3; maybe TRBD2 (5 bases). V dropped 0 bases and J dropped 7 bases, with 20 bases sitting between them. The CDR3 is 17 residues long. From germline, CDR1 is SGHTA and CDR2 FQGTGA. The CDR3 loop is CASSLTGGEHRRNTQYF. The CDR3 DNA reads as TGTGCCAGCAGCTTAACAGGAGGCGAACACCGGAGGAATACGCAGTATTTT.

V is TRBV5-6 and J is TRBJ2-5; TRBD1 aligns across 7 bases. The germline CDR1 and CDR2 sequences are SGHDT and YYEEEE. Trimming cost V 4 bases and J 3 bases; bases outside gene matches: 6. The CDR3 loop spans 14 amino acids. The CDR3 sequence is CASSTPGQKETQYF. In DNA form, the CDR3 reads TGTGCCAGCAGCACACCGGGACAGAAAGAGACCCAGTACTTC.

J is TRBJ2-3 and V is TRBV7-2; D may match TRBD1 or TRBD2 (5 bases each). V was trimmed by 5 bases and J by 2 bases, leaving 14 bases between them. CDR1 is SGHTA, CDR2 FQGNSA, per germline. There are 15 residues in the CDR3. The CDR3 loop is CASSPMGVPTDTQYF. In nucleotides, the CDR3 is TGTGCCAGCAGCCCCATGGGGGTTCCCACAGATACGCAGTATTTT.

The V gene is TRBV28, the J gene TRBJ1-2; a weak D match, TRBD1 (5 bases). Trimming cost V 1 base and J 2 bases, with 8 bases left between them. The germline V gene encodes CDR1 MDHEN and CDR2 SYDVKM. The length of the CDR3 is 14 residues. The DNA of the CDR3 is TGTGCCAGCAGTTTATCCCCAGGGAACTATGGCTACACCTTC. Translating it yields CASSLSPGNYGYTF.

The table lists this clone with a count of one. The chain is built from TRBV5-1 and TRBJ2-2; D ambiguous. V was clipped by 0 bases and J by 4 bases, with 10 bases between them. CDR3 length equals 15 residues. The germline V gene has CDR1 SGHRS and CDR2 YFSETQ. The CDR3 bases are TGCGCCAGCAGCTTGGCAGTTGGCTCCACCGGGGAGCTGTTTTTT. Translating gives CASSLAVGSTGELFF.

The V gene is TRBV6-5, the J gene TRBJ2-7; D call uncertain. The CDR3 has 15 residues. V was pared by 3 bases and J by 5 bases, with 17 bases between. Germline V lookup: CDR1 MNHEY, CDR2 SVGAGI. The chain's CDR3 is CASSYQATRVNEQYF. The CDR3 coding sequence is TGTGCCAGCAGTTATCAGGCGACACGGGTGAACGAGCAGTACTTC.

The CDR3 loop reads CASSRSGQVNTEAFF. CDR3 DNA: TGTGCCAGCAGCCGGAGTGGACAGGTGAACACTGAAGCTTTCTTT. V usage is TRBV6-5 and J usage is TRBJ1-1; 7 bases align to TRBD1. Trimming took 6 bases from V and 0 from J; bases not matched to a gene: 7. From germline, CDR1 is MNHEY and CDR2 SVGAGI. CDR3 length: 15 amino acids.

The V and J genes are TRBV5-6 and TRBJ1-6, with D uncertain. This CDR3 contains 14 residues. Trimming left V 2 bases short and J 7 bases short, with 10 bases between. Looked up from germline, CDR1 is SGHDT and CDR2 is YYEEEE. Here the CDR3 DNA reads TGTGCCAGCAGCTTCGGGTTGGGAAATTCACCCCTCCACTTT. Protein product: CASSFGLGNSPLHF.

This chain joins TRBV7-8 and TRBJ1-6; maybe TRBD1 (6 bases). The V and J ends lost 6 bases and 0 bases respectively, with 15 bases between them. CDR3 length: 17 amino acids. Per the germline V gene, CDR1 is SGHVS and CDR2 is FQNEAQ. The CDR3 is CASRNLQGTSYNSPLHF. The CDR3 nucleotides read TGTGCCAGCAGGAACCTACAGGGAACCTCCTATAATTCACCCCTCCACTTT.

In DNA, the CDR3 is TGTGCCAGCACCGACAGGGACACCGGGGAGCTGTTTTTT. It codes for CASTDRDTGELFF. This chain connects TRBV7-9 to TRBJ2-2; 7 bases map to TRBD1. With V trimmed by 7 bases and J by 3 bases, 2 bases remained unmatched. Germline loops: CDR1 SEHNR, CDR2 FQNEAQ (reference sequence). The CDR3 consists of 13 residues.

Turning to this clone: Other DNA sequences in the same sample also yield this CDR3. The V gene is TRBV5-1, the J gene TRBJ2-5; D is undetermined. The germline V gene has CDR1 SGHRS and CDR2 YFSETQ. The CDR3 runs 11 residues. Trimming took 2 bases from V and 3 from J, leaving 2 bases between them. CDR3 in amino acids: CASSLEETQYF. The CDR3 DNA is TGCGCCAGCAGCTTAGAAGAGACCCAGTACTTC.

The chain joins TRBV2 to TRBJ1-3; TRBD1 is a possible D gene (6 bases). The length of the CDR3 is 16 residues. Trimming stripped 0 bases from V and 0 bases from J, with 9 bases between. Germline CDR1 reads SNHLY; CDR2 reads FYNNEI. This CDR3 reads CASSEAGGASGNTIYF. CDR3 in DNA: TGTGCCAGCAGTGAAGCGGGGGGGGCCTCTGGAAACACCATATATTTT.